One sample yielded the 2 T cell receptor beta chains listed below, sequenced in a study of CD8 T cells in Susac syndrome (dated by TCRdb to between 2018 and 2021). The library was generated by the immunoSEQ multiplex PCR assay. RNA was extracted using the RNeasy kit, and about 0.45 to 1 microgram was reverse transcribed with random hexamers. TCRdb trimmed public reads at Q25 via fastp, called clones via MiXCR and kept in-frame beta chains. Rows are combined by CDR3 protein, so each entry shows the most common genes and DNA. Recorded for this sample are approximately 280,000 distinct CDR3 sequences; approximately 81% of them occurred a single time. 0.11% of the sample lies in the top ten. Sequencing was carried out using CD8+ T cells from PBMCs. The receptor source for this set is a human donor with multiple sclerosis.

The chain has TRBV27 and TRBJ2-5, with 8 bases fitting TRBD1. Unmatched junction bases numbered 2, after V lost 2 bases and J lost 6 bases. Germline CDR1 and CDR2: MNHEY and SMNVEV (reference sequence). The CDR3 covers 13 residues. Written as DNA, the CDR3 is TGTGCCAGCAGTTTACAGGGGGCACAGACCCAGTACTTC. It specifies CASSLQGAQTQYF.

V usage is TRBV5-6 and J usage is TRBJ2-1; TRBD2 might be the D (6 bases). V dropped 4 bases and J dropped 10 bases, with 18 bases sitting between them. Germline CDR1 is SGHDT and CDR2 is YYEEEE. The CDR3 is 14 residues long. The CDR3 spells CASSMDPRGLEQFF. The CDR3 DNA follows: TGTGCCAGCAGCATGGACCCCCGGGGACTGGAGCAGTTCTTC.